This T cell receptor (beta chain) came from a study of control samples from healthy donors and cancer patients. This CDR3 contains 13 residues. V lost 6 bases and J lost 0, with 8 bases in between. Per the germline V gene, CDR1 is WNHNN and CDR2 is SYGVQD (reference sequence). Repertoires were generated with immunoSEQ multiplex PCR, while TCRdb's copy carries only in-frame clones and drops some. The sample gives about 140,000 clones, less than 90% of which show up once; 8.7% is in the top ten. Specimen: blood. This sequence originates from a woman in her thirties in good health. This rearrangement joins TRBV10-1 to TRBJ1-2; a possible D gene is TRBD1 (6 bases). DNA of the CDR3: TGCGCCAGCAGGGACAGAGCTAACTATGGCTACACCTTC. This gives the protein CASRDRANYGYTF.